The source of this TCR beta chain is a study of cytomegalovirus exposure and HLA in healthy donors. The PCR used 60 Vbeta and 13 Jbeta primers. This table comes from immunoSEQ multiplex PCR, and its TCRdb copy is limited to in-frame clones, with some not included. Here the sample spans 200,000 to 250,000 clones, about 74% being singletons. Germline V gene data show CDR1 as KGHSH and CDR2 as LQKENI. J was trimmed by 7 bases and V by 5 bases; bases with no gene match: 5. The CDR3 is made up of 14 amino acids. The table lists this clone with a count of one. Its antigen is unidentified. Findings and caveats of the study: Later analysis demonstrated an association between a missense DCLRE1C variant and TCR beta V- and J-gene trimming. The authors confirmed in vitro that three CMV-associated chains were specific for CMV antigens. Researchers counted roughly 150 TCR beta chains as cytomegalovirus-associated.

The sequence came from a woman aged 25 to 39 in good health and CMV-seronegative. This chain uses TRBV18 with TRBJ1-6; 7 bases line up with TRBD1. Sequencing was carried out using PBMCs. In DNA, the CDR3 is TGTGCCAGCTCAACGGACAGGCAGAATTCACCCCTCCACTTT. This sequence encodes CASSTDRQNSPLHF. The full variable domain, rest sourced from reference TRBV18 and TRBJ1-6, is NAGVMQNPRHLVRRRGQEARLRCSPMKGHSHVYWYRQLPEEGLKFMVYLQKENIIDESGMPKERFSAEFPKEGPSILRIQQVVRGDSAAYFCASSTDRQNSPLHFGNGTRLTVT.